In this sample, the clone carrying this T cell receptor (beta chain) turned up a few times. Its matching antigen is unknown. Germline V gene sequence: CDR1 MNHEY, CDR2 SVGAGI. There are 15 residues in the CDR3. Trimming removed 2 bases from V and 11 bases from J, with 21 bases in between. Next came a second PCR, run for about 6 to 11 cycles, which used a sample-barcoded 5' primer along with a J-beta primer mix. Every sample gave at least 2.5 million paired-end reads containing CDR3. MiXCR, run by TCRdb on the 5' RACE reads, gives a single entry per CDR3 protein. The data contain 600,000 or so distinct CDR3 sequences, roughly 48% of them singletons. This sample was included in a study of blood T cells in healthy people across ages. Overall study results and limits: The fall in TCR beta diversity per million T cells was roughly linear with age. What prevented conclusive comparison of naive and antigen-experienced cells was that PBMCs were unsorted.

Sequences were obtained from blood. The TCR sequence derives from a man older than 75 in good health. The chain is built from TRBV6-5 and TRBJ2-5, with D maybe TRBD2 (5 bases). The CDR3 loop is CASSYRELPYGKQYF. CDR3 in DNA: TGTGCCAGCAGTTACCGGGAACTGCCGTACGGGAAGCAGTACTTC.